This T cell receptor (beta chain) originates from a study of T cell repertoires in cytomegalovirus infection (dated by TCRdb to between 2017 and 2020). Turning to the overall study: Because public TCR beta signatures pointed to carriage of CMV infection together with the matching HLA type, the HLA type of each donor mattered for the analysis.

There are many counts of this clonotype. Which antigen it targets is not known. The sample holds no much larger clone one base away, and base qualities are not on file. The instrument given in TCRdb is Illumina HiSeq 1500. Clones were called with MiXCR by TCRdb after fastp trimmed the public reads at Q25, and only in-frame beta chains were retained. Identical CDR3 proteins give one entry, which carries the most common genes and DNA. A total of roughly 720,000 distinct CDR3 sequences appear in this sample, under 40% of them only once. About 2.8% of the sample goes to the ten largest clones. The paper's findings and limits, for the study overall: The ex vivo response was dominated by HLA-C-restricted CMV-specific TCR beta clonotypes, which also provided the single most frequent clonotype in two of eight donors. In both this cohort and an independent cohort of approximately 350 donors, the cumulative frequency of public TCR beta family members distinguished carriers of CMV infection plus the relevant HLA type.

Including cysteine and phenylalanine, the CDR3 has 14 amino acids. The entry retains the CDR3 DNA only, 42 bases that are in frame from base 1. V is clipped by 4 bases and J by 0 bases, and the sequence between their germline boundaries is 7 bases long. The germline V gene supplies CDR1 SGHTA and CDR2 FQGNSA. The source is a human donor in good health (CMV status not recorded). Some clones in this sample may be carry-over from other donors' samples. Sequencing was carried out using PBMCs. In this chain, TRBV7-2 is recombined with TRBJ1-3, with the D gene too uncertain to name. At the DNA level, the sequence is TGTGCCAGCAGCTCCGTACGCTCTGGAAACACCATATATTTT. Its product reads: CASSSVRSGNTIYF.